This entry lists 28 T cell receptor delta chains sequenced from one sample in a study of Vδ1+ human thymocytes. General study results and limits: Thymic TRG and TRD repertoires appeared highly polyclonal.

Their antigens remain unidentified. The template was reverse-transcribed extracted RNA. The CDR3 regions were amplified by multiplex PCR from V-gene primers to a constant-region primer. TCRdb re-called the multiplex PCR reads with CATT. The data contain 50,000 to 75,000 delta-chain clones, roughly 15% of them singletons. What was sequenced was Vdelta1+ gamma-delta thymocytes from the thymus. Described subset: FACS-sorted CD3+ TCRalphabeta- TCRVdelta1+ TCRVdelta2- thymocytes. Every receptor here comes from a girl under three years old who had congenital heart surgery.

The chain couples TRDV1 to TRDJ1; the match to TRDD3 covers 10 bases. The CDR3 spans 30 residues. Germline CDR1 is TSWWSYY and CDR2 is QGS. With 7 bases clipped from V and 0 bases from J, the junction kept 50 bases outside the gene matches. CDR3 DNA: TGTGCTCTTGATCTAACAAGGCCTTCCTTTCGGCGGGGTCCGGGGGATACGTCGACAGAGAACTCGAATGACACCGATAAACTCATCTTT. Its protein product is CALDLTRPSFRRGPGDTSTENSNDTDKLIF.

The chain joins TRDV1 to TRDJ1; TRDD2 might be the D (5 bases). V dropped 4 bases and J dropped 2 bases, with 14 bases sitting between them. The CDR3 loop spans 15 amino acids. The V gene's germline CDR1 is TSWWSYY and CDR2 QGS. The CDR3 nucleotides read TGTGCTCTTGGGGGAGGGCTCCTAGGGACCGATAAACTCATCTTT. Amino acid sequence: CALGGGLLGTDKLIF.

This clone was seen a few times. This sequence joins TRDV1 and TRDJ1; the match to TRDD3 covers 9 bases. The V gene end was trimmed by 4 bases and the J gene end by 0 bases; junction bases not matched to a gene: 27. CDR1 is TSWWSYY, CDR2 QGS, per germline. CDR3 length equals 23 residues. The CDR3 loop reads CALGAGLPYQPILGDPYTDKLIF. The CDR3 DNA is TGTGCTCTTGGGGCAGGCCTTCCGTATCAGCCGATACTGGGGGACCCATACACCGATAAACTCATCTTT.

The chain couples TRDV1 to TRDJ1, with 12 bases aligning to TRDD3. The CDR3 contains 24 residues. CDR1 is TSWWSYY and CDR2 is QGS in the germline V gene. V lost 0 bases, J lost 3 bases, and 26 bases stayed unmatched. CDR3 region: CALGELVRPTPLLGDTCWSDKLIF. CDR3 DNA sequence: TGTGCTCTTGGGGAACTGGTCAGGCCTACTCCACTACTGGGGGATACCTGCTGGTCCGATAAACTCATCTTT.

This clone came up a few times. The chain uses TRDV1 and TRDJ1; 12 positions agree with TRDD3. V gave up 2 bases and J gave up 8 bases; unmatched junction bases: 36. Germline CDR1 reads TSWWSYY; CDR2 reads QGS. This CDR3 region has 25 residues. CDR3 sequence (DNA): TGTGCTCTTGGGGAAGCCCGAAATGGACCCGAAAAAACTTTCAGTACCTGGGGGATACGGTACAAACTCATCTTT. Translation gives CALGEARNGPEKTFSTWGIRYKLIF.

This clone was observed a few times. The V and J genes are TRDV1 and TRDJ1; TRDD3 aligns across 7 bases. Per germline, CDR1 TSWWSYY and CDR2 QGS. The J segment lost 3 bases and the V segment lost 0 bases, leaving 19 bases of the junction unmatched. The CDR3 consists of 20 residues. The CDR3 nucleotides are TGTGCTCTTGGGGAACTACAGGATACGTGTCCCTGGGGGTGCCCCGATAAACTCATCTTT. Translated: CALGELQDTCPWGCPDKLIF.

The chain uses TRDV1 and TRDJ1; a possible D gene is TRDD3 (7 bases). The germline gives CDR1 TSWWSYY, CDR2 QGS. The CDR3 is 23 residues long. The V end was cut by 1 base, the J end by 0 bases, with 33 bases between. The CDR3 DNA sequence: TGTGCTCTTGGGGAACCGAAGATTCCTATTCCGGGGGATTCCTTTGTATACACCGATAAACTCATCTTT. It codes for CALGEPKIPIPGDSFVYTDKLIF.

This clone was picked up many times. The V and J genes are TRAV29/DV5 and TRDJ1; 8 nucleotides align to TRDD2. This CDR3 is 17 amino acids long. V was pared by 0 bases and J by 3 bases, with 13 bases of the junction left unmatched. Germline-derived CDR1 and CDR2 are NSMFDY and ISSIKDK. CDR3 sequence reads: CAASEDFLRLAPDKLIF. CDR3 nucleotide sequence: TGTGCAGCAAGCGAGGACTTCCTACGCCTGGCCCCCGATAAACTCATCTTT. The full variable domain, rest sourced from reference TRAV29/DV5 and TRDJ1, is DQQVKQNSPSLSVQEGRISILNCDYTNSMFDYFLWYKKYPAEGPTFLISISSIKDKNEDGRFTVFLNKSAKHLSLHIVPSQPGDSAVYFCAASEDFLRLAPDKLIFGKGTRVTVEP.

This clone was seen repeatedly, ten times or more. The J gene is TRDJ1, the V gene TRDV2; 9 bases agree with TRDD3. The CDR3 extends over 15 amino acids. Germline-derived CDR1 and CDR2 are GEAIGNYY and EKD. Trimming cost V 6 bases and J 0 bases; bases outside gene matches: 7. The CDR3 here is CACPILGENTDKLIF. The CDR3 nucleotides read TGTGCCTGTCCCATACTGGGGGAAAACACCGATAAACTCATCTTT.

This clone was counted a single time. No DNA is shown, since the ends of the CDR3 on it are uncertain; the CDR3 is the one TCRdb lists. The chain links TRAV29/DV5 to TRDJ1; the table's D call of TRDD3 was not tested on the DNA. In germline, CDR1 is NSMFDY, CDR2 ISSIKDK. The CDR3 has 25 residues if both end residues are counted. CDR3 sequence reads: CSVLLCSRLGGGLGSTGGSTDKLIF.

V and J are TRDV1 and TRDJ1, with D possibly TRDD3 on 10 matching bases. In germline, CDR1 is TSWWSYY, CDR2 QGS. V shed 4 bases and J shed 0 bases, with 33 bases lying between them. The CDR3 has 22 residues. The CDR3 DNA is TGTGCTCTTGGGGCGTCCTTCCTACCTAGGAGTACTGGGGGATGCTACACCGATAAACTCATCTTT. Protein sequence: CALGASFLPRSTGGCYTDKLIF.

The V gene is TRDV1, the J gene TRDJ1, with D uncertain. The germline CDR1 and CDR2 sequences are TSWWSYY and QGS. The CDR3 has 17 residues. V lost 4 bases to trimming and J lost 2 bases, with 20 bases between them. The CDR3 DNA sequence: TGTGCTCTTGGGGTGCCCCCGTTCTTTGGTATAACCGATAAACTCATCTTT. Protein product: CALGVPPFFGITDKLIF.

The chain recombines TRDV1 with TRDJ1, with 12 bases aligning to TRDD3. Losses at the gene ends were 6 bases for V and 5 bases for J; bases not matched to a gene: 4. The germline gives CDR1 TSWWSYY, CDR2 QGS. CDR3 length: 14 residues. CDR3 protein: CALGILGDTDKLIF. The CDR3 bases are TGTGCTCTTGGAATACTGGGGGATACTGATAAACTCATCTTT.

This clone showed up just a few times. The J gene is TRDJ1, the V gene TRDV1, with a possible D match to TRDD3 (6 bases). This CDR3 region has 22 residues. In germline, CDR1 is TSWWSYY, CDR2 QGS. V was trimmed by 0 bases and J by 3 bases, leaving 32 bases between them. CDR3 sequence reads: CALGELRPHRLTSVGIPDKLIF. CDR3 coding DNA: TGTGCTCTTGGGGAACTTCGACCCCACCGGCTAACTTCCGTGGGGATCCCCGATAAACTCATCTTT.

This clone was detected a few times. The genes are TRDV1 and TRDJ1, with a possible D match to TRDD3 (5 bases). V gave up 2 bases and J gave up 4 bases, with 38 bases separating them. This CDR3 is 23 amino acids long. CDR1 is TSWWSYY, CDR2 QGS, per germline. CDR3 DNA sequence: TGTGCTCTTGGGGAAATTCGGAAGCGAGGGACATATAGGACGATACTTGCGCTCGATAAACTCATCTTT. Its protein product is CALGEIRKRGTYRTILALDKLIF.

This clone has only a few counts. This chain links TRDV1 with TRDJ1, with 12 nucleotides matching TRDD3. The CDR3 is 26 amino acids. V lost 3 bases, J lost 3 bases, and 35 bases stayed unmatched. CDR1 is TSWWSYY, CDR2 QGS, per germline. The CDR3 protein is CALGEYTLRRSHPHGPTGGYPDKLIF. CDR3 nucleotides: TGTGCTCTTGGGGAGTATACCCTTAGGAGGTCTCACCCACACGGGCCTACTGGGGGATACCCCGATAAACTCATCTTT.

This clone was seen only a few times. This rearrangement joins TRDV1 to TRDJ1; 10 bases are a match to TRDD3. The J segment lost 0 bases and the V segment lost 3 bases, leaving 13 bases of the junction unmatched. Germline V lookup: CDR1 TSWWSYY, CDR2 QGS. The CDR3 extends over 19 amino acids. The CDR3 coding sequence is TGTGCTCTTGGGGACCATATTCCTCTACTGGGGGATTACACCGATAAACTCATCTTT. This gives the protein CALGDHIPLLGDYTDKLIF.

This chain joins TRDV1 and TRDJ1; 9 positions match TRDD2. Germline V lookup: CDR1 TSWWSYY, CDR2 QGS. The CDR3 sequence is 18 residues long. Trimming at V came to 3 bases and at J to 0 bases, leaving 11 bases not matched to a gene. In DNA, the CDR3 is TGTGCTCTTGGGGACCGGCCTTCCTACTGGGGATACACCGATAAACTCATCTTT. Its translation is CALGDRPSYWGYTDKLIF.

V is TRDV1 and J is TRDJ1; 11 bases align to TRDD3. Trimming cost V 4 bases and J 7 bases; bases outside gene matches: 17. The CDR3 is 18 residues long. The V gene's germline CDR1 is TSWWSYY and CDR2 QGS. CDR3 DNA sequence: TGTGCTCTTGGGGTCCCTCATCTACTGGGGGATATAGTCTCTAAACTCATCTTT. The encoded protein is CALGVPHLLGDIVSKLIF.

This clone was detected a few times. This chain joins TRDV1 and TRDJ1; 8 bases fit TRDD3. The V segment lost 5 bases and the J segment 0 bases; nucleotides outside the gene matches: 14. The CDR3 has 18 amino acids. The germline gives CDR1 TSWWSYY, CDR2 QGS. This CDR3 is CALGSFRYWGLNTDKLIF. The CDR3 DNA reads TGTGCTCTTGGGAGCTTTAGGTACTGGGGGTTAAACACCGATAAACTCATCTTT.

This clone was found a few times. This chain uses TRDV1 with TRDJ1, with D possibly being TRDD3 (6 bases). Germline CDR1 reads TSWWSYY; CDR2 reads QGS. The CDR3 is 14 amino acids. Trimming stripped 2 bases from V and 11 bases from J, with 18 bases between. CDR3 bases: TGTGCTCTTGGGGAAAGGAGGATACTTGGAGTTCTCATCTTT. This codes for CALGERRILGVLIF.

The V and J genes are TRDV1 and TRDJ1, with D tentatively TRDD2 or TRDD3 (5 bases each). Germline V lookup: CDR1 TSWWSYY, CDR2 QGS. Trimming left V 3 bases short and J 0 bases short, with 26 bases between. The CDR3 is 20 residues long. CDR3 nucleotide sequence: TGTGCTCTTGGGGATCTCCCCCCCTACGCCGGGTGGGGCCACACCGATAAACTCATCTTT. It translates to CALGDLPPYAGWGHTDKLIF.

About this clone: Relative to the germline gene, one junction end is altered; a read error may explain this. The V call is TRDV1, the J call TRDJ1; the match to TRDD3 covers 10 bases. The CDR3 covers 17 residues. Germline-derived CDR1 and CDR2 are TSWWSYY and QGS. This CDR3 is CALGELLGDTFTDKLTF. CDR3 DNA: TGTGCTCTTGGGGAACTGTTGGGGGATACTTTCACCGATAAACTCACCTTT.

This chain links TRDV1 with TRDJ1; D is perhaps TRDD3 (6 bases). The CDR3 runs to 17 residues. CDR1 is TSWWSYY and CDR2 is QGS in the germline V gene. The V end lost 4 bases, the J end lost 1 base, and 19 bases lay between the germline ends. Here the CDR3 reads CALGVNSRLGRTDKLIF. The DNA for the CDR3 is TGTGCTCTTGGGGTTAACTCACGGCTGGGGCGCACCGATAAACTCATCTTT.

This clone was detected only a few times. V usage is TRDV1 and J usage is TRDJ1; 10 positions match TRDD3. This CDR3 spans 26 amino acids. Germline V CDR1 and CDR2: TSWWSYY, QGS. V gave up 0 bases and J gave up 0 bases; unmatched junction bases: 31. The CDR3 DNA follows: TGTGCTCTTGGGGAACTTCAAGGCCCGGCGATCCCAAACCGGATTCTGGGGGATAAGTACACCGATAAACTCATCTTT. This translates into CALGELQGPAIPNRILGDKYTDKLIF.

This clone occurred a few times. V and J are TRDV2 and TRDJ1; 13 nucleotides line up with TRDD3. Germline CDR1 is GEAIGNYY and CDR2 is EKD. This CDR3 contains 20 residues. With V trimmed by 0 bases and J by 3 bases, 15 bases remained unmatched. The CDR3 protein is CACDTATSLLTGGYADKLIF. CDR3 in DNA: TGTGCCTGTGACACCGCTACCTCCCTCCTCACTGGGGGATACGCCGATAAACTCATCTTT.

This clone appeared a few times. The V and J genes are TRDV1 and TRDJ1, with TRDD3 as a possible D gene (6 bases). The CDR3 sequence is 21 residues long. In germline, CDR1 is TSWWSYY, CDR2 QGS. V lost 2 bases to trimming and J lost 1 base, with 29 bases between them. The CDR3 DNA reads TGTGCTCTTGGGGAAACCCCGTCCCGGGGGGTGCTGGGGATCCTCACCGATAAACTCATCTTT. Translation gives CALGETPSRGVLGILTDKLIF.

In this sample, this clone turned up a few times. The genes are TRDV1 and TRDJ1; TRDD3 aligns across 13 bases. Germline V gene data show CDR1 as TSWWSYY and CDR2 as QGS. CDR3 length: 20 amino acids. Losses at the gene ends were 1 base for V and 1 base for J; bases not matched to a gene: 12. DNA for the CDR3: TGTGCTCTTGGGGAACCCGCCTTCCTACTGGGGGATACGGGCACCGATAAACTCATCTTT. Its protein is CALGEPAFLLGDTGTDKLIF.